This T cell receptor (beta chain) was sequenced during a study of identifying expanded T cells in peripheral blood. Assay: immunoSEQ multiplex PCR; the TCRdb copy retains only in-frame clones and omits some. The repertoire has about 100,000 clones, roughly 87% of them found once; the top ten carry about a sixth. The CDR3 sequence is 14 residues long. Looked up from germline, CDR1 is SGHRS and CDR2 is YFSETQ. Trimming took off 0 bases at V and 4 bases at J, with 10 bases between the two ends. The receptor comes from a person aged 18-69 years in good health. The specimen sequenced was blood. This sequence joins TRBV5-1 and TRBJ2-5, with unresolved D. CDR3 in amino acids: CASSLVIQGETQYF. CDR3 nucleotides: TGCGCCAGCAGCTTGGTAATTCAAGGAGAGACCCAGTACTTC.